This TCR beta chain was documented in a study of regulatory T cells in long-lasting Graves disease. Turning to the study itself: Persistent Graves' disease required over 5 years of antithyroid drugs and positive TSH receptor antibodies. Study-level results: TCR diversity was lower in persistent Graves' patients than in newly diagnosed ones.

The time point denotes: persistent/refractory GD, antithyroid drugs over 5 years with positive TRAb. Scientists built the TCR library using RNA that was extracted from PBMCs. Peripheral blood, 7.5 to 9.5 milliliters per patient, was collected in EDTA tubes. Trimming cost V 6 bases and J 7 bases; bases outside gene matches: 9. This CDR3 region has 16 residues. Germline V CDR1 and CDR2: MDHEN, SYDVKM. About this clonotype itself: Its specificity is not known.

Both iRepertoire HTBI primers and Arm-PCR of CDR3 regions were used to build the TCR beta libraries. In TCRdb, the multiplex PCR reads were re-called with MiXCR into one record per CDR3 protein. The sample yields roughly 500,000 distinct CDR3 sequences, about 20% seen once. This receptor was identified in a female donor with Graves disease. The gene calls are TRBV28 and TRBJ2-1; TRBD2 matches at 13 bases. The source material was peripheral blood mononuclear cells (PBMCs), sampled when the disease was refractory, from a patient treated with antithyroid drugs. The CDR3 DNA reads TGTGCCAGCAGCCCAAGGACTAGCGGGAGATATAATGAGCAGTTCTTC. It encodes CASSPRTSGRYNEQFF.